Below, one TCR beta chain is given with its context. This sample was included in a study of blood T cell repertoires in COVID-19. The CDR3 has 14 residues. V dropped 6 bases and J dropped 2 bases, with 11 bases sitting between them. Per germline, CDR1 MNHEY and CDR2 SVGAGI. Sequencing was performed with immunoSEQ multiplex PCR; in TCRdb, only in-frame clones are kept and a portion is missing. The data show around 300,000 clones, with roughly 85% seen just once and under 3.5% held by the top ten. J is TRBJ2-1 and V is TRBV6-5; possibly TRBD1 for D (5 bases). Sequenced input: peripheral blood. The sequence derives from a woman aged 25 to 39 with active or convalescent COVID-19. The CDR3: CASRTRVAYNEQFF. CDR3 DNA: TGTGCCAGCAGAACCAGGGTTGCCTACAATGAGCAGTTCTTC.